Below are 18 T cell receptor beta chains sequenced from a single sample in a study of blood T cell repertoires in COVID-19. Assay: immunoSEQ multiplex PCR; the TCRdb copy retains only in-frame clones and omits some. The sample has just over 300,000 clones, 70% to 90% seen once. Sequencing used PBMCs or T cells enriched from blood (not recorded which). The receptor set was obtained from a man aged 25-45 years who had recovered from COVID-19.

The rearrangement uses TRBV9 and TRBJ2-5; possibly TRBD1 for D (5 bases). The CDR3 length is 14 residues. CDR1 is SGDLS, CDR2 YYNGEE, per germline. V lost 2 bases to trimming and J lost 0 bases, with 8 bases between them. CDR3 region: CASSVDIYQETQYF. The CDR3, as DNA: TGTGCCAGCAGCGTGGACATTTACCAAGAGACCCAGTACTTC.

The chain joins TRBV10-1 to TRBJ1-2; D remains ambiguous. Germline CDR1 and CDR2: WNHNN and SYGVQD (reference sequence). V lost 11 bases and J lost 4, with 14 bases in between. The CDR3 has 12 residues. CDR3 amino acids: CAPTSPLYGYTF. CDR3 nucleotide sequence: TGCGCCCCGACTAGCCCTCTCTATGGCTACACCTTC.

This chain links TRBV6-5 with TRBJ2-3; 9 bases align to TRBD2. Germline V gives CDR1 MNHEY, CDR2 SVGAGI. CDR3 size: 14 residues. The ends lost 6 bases at V and 3 bases at J; junction bases unmatched: 4. The chain's CDR3 is CASRAGGRTDTQYF. In DNA, the CDR3 is TGTGCCAGCAGGGCGGGGGGGCGGACAGATACGCAGTATTTT.

The chain uses TRBV21-1 and TRBJ1-5; the D call TRBD1 from the table was never checked on the DNA. TRBV21-1 is labeled a pseudogene. The CDR3 extends over 19 amino acids. The DNA of the CDR3 is TGTGCCAGCAGCAAATCGGTGGAATCGACGGGGACAATTAATCAGCCCCAGCATTTT. Its translation is CASSKSVESTGTINQPQHF.

V and J are TRBV7-9 and TRBJ1-1; 9 nucleotides agree with TRBD1. There are 18 residues in the CDR3. Unmatched junction bases numbered 8, after V lost 0 bases and J lost 0 bases. Germline V gene lookup returns CDR1 SEHNR and CDR2 FQNEAQ (reference sequence). The CDR3 DNA reads as TGTGCCAGCAGCTTAGCGCTCAACAGGGGGCCGATGAACACTGAAGCTTTCTTT. Translating gives CASSLALNRGPMNTEAFF.

This clone was detected only once. The same CDR3 is also encoded by other DNA sequences in this sample. J is TRBJ1-5 and V is TRBV4-3; no reliable D call. V shed 0 bases and J shed 2 bases, with 8 bases lying between them. This CDR3 region has 15 residues. Per the germline V gene, CDR1 is LGHNA and CDR2 is YSLEER. The CDR3 region has the DNA TGCGCCAGCAGCCAAGATCCCCAGGGCAATCAGCCCCAGCATTTT. Its translation is CASSQDPQGNQPQHF.

This chain connects TRBV12-3 or TRBV12-4 to TRBJ2-1, with D unclear. V was trimmed by 8 bases and J by 4 bases, leaving 6 bases between them. The CDR3 covers 11 residues. CDR3 amino acids: CASGPYNEQFF. Here the CDR3 DNA reads TGTGCCAGCGGCCCTTACAATGAGCAGTTCTTC.

The chain couples TRBV7-9 to TRBJ1-4; D not certain. Trimming removed 1 base from V and 11 bases from J, with 8 bases in between. The germline V gene has CDR1 SEHNR and CDR2 FQNEAQ (reference sequence). This CDR3 is built from 12 residues. This CDR3 is CASSLERRKLFF. The CDR3 DNA reads TGTGCCAGCAGCTTAGAGAGGCGGAAACTGTTTTTT.

The J gene is TRBJ1-1, the V gene TRBV11-2; 8 bases line up with TRBD1. CDR1 is SGHAT, CDR2 FQNNGV, per germline. The CDR3 is 16 amino acids. With 4 bases clipped from V and 1 base from J, the junction kept 8 bases outside the gene matches. The CDR3, as DNA: TGTGCCAGCAGCTCCGGACAGGGAGAGTGGAACACTGAAGCTTTCTTT. It encodes CASSSGQGEWNTEAFF.

The rearrangement joins TRBV10-3 to TRBJ1-6, with a tentative D call TRBD1 (5 bases). This CDR3 comprises 15 residues. Germline-derived CDR1 and CDR2 are ENHRY and SYGVKD. With 1 base removed from V and 8 bases from J, the gap between germline ends came to 12 bases. The CDR3 bases are TGTGCCATCAGTGAGTTAGGGGATTCCTATTCACCCCTCCACTTT. Protein sequence: CAISELGDSYSPLHF.

J is TRBJ2-3 and V is TRBV4-1; 10 bases line up with TRBD2. CDR3 length: 19 amino acids. Unmatched junction bases numbered 13, after V lost 3 bases and J lost 1 base. Germline V CDR1 and CDR2: MGHRA, YSYEKL. Written as DNA, the CDR3 is TGCGCCAGCAGCCAGATCGGGCATGTCGGGACTAGCGGCACAGATACGCAGTATTTT. Translation: CASSQIGHVGTSGTDTQYF.

The chain combines TRBV4-3 with TRBJ1-6; TRBD1 matches 8 bases. Germline V gene sequence: CDR1 LGHNA, CDR2 YSLEER. Unmatched junction bases numbered 8, after V lost 0 bases and J lost 7 bases. The length of the CDR3 is 17 residues. The CDR3 loop reads CASSQDTPHRGNSPLHF. The CDR3 DNA sequence: TGCGCCAGCAGCCAAGACACCCCTCACAGGGGGAATTCACCCCTCCACTTT.

This chain connects TRBV19 to TRBJ2-7; 10 bases fit TRBD1. Germline trimming cut 4 bases from V and 5 bases from J; bases unmatched to any gene: 11. There are 16 residues in the CDR3. Germline values: CDR1 LNHDA, CDR2 SQIVND (reference sequence). The CDR3, as DNA: TGTGCCAGTAGTAACCCCATCCGGGACAGGGGCCACGAGCAGTACTTC. Its translation: CASSNPIRDRGHEQYF.

Here the CDR3 DNA reads TGCGCCAGCAGCTTGGCACCGACACAGGGCTATGGCTACACCTTC. Translating it yields CASSLAPTQGYGYTF. The chain has TRBV5-1 and TRBJ1-2; the D gene is possibly TRBD1 (6 bases). Germline V gene sequence: CDR1 SGHRS, CDR2 YFSETQ. The CDR3 runs to 15 residues. V dropped 0 bases and J dropped 4 bases, with 13 bases sitting between them.

This clone was counted a few times. Other DNA sequences within the sample encode an identical CDR3. The V and J genes are TRBV6-2 or TRBV6-3 and TRBJ2-6, with D hard to call. This CDR3 region has 14 residues. V was shortened by 3 bases and J by 0 bases, with 3 bases between the two germline ends. The V gene's germline CDR1 is MNHEY and CDR2 SVGEGT. Here the CDR3 DNA reads TGTGCCAGCAGTTATCTCTCTGGGGCCAACGTCCTGACTTTC. The encoded protein is CASSYLSGANVLTF.

The sample holds a few counts of this clone. CDR3 sequence (DNA): TGTGCCACCAGTGATTCGGGACAGGGAGGGGAGACCCAGTACTTC. Translating gives CATSDSGQGGETQYF. J is TRBJ2-5 and V is TRBV24-1; 9 nucleotides agree with TRBD1. Unmatched junction bases numbered 5, after V lost 2 bases and J lost 5 bases. This CDR3 is 15 amino acids long. Germline V gives CDR1 KGHDR, CDR2 SFDVKD.

This chain links TRBV3-1 (or the pseudogene TRBV3-2) with TRBJ2-2; maybe TRBD2 (6 bases). The germline gives CDR1 LGHDT, CDR2 YNNKEL (reference sequence). V was clipped by 0 bases and J by 6 bases, with 11 bases between them. CDR3 length: 15 amino acids. DNA of the CDR3: TGTGCCAGCAGCCAAGAGGGAGGAGGTGCCGGGGAGCTGTTTTTT. The encoded protein is CASSQEGGGAGELFF.

V and J are TRBV5-1 and TRBJ2-7; TRBD1 is a possible D gene (6 bases). Trimming stripped 6 bases from V and 4 bases from J, with 11 bases between. Germline V CDR1 and CDR2: SGHRS, YFSETQ. This CDR3 has 12 amino acids. CDR3 loop: CASMSQGYEQYF. The CDR3, as DNA: TGCGCCAGCATGAGTCAGGGGTACGAGCAGTACTTC.